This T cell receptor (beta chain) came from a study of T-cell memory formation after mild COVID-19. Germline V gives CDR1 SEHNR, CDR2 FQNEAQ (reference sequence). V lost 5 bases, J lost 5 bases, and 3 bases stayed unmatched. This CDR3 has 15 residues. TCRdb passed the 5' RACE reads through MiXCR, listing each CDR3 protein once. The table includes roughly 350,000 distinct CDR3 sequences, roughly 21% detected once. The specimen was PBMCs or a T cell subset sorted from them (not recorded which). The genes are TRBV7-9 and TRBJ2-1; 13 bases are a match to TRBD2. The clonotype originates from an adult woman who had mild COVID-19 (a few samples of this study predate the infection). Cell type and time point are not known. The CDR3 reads CASSRLAGGHNEQFF. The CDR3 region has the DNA TGTGCCAGCAGCAGACTAGCGGGAGGACACAATGAGCAGTTCTTC. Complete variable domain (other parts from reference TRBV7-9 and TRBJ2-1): DTGVSQNPRHKITKRGQNVTFRCDPISEHNRLYWYRQTLGQGPEFLTYFQNEAQLEKSRLLSDRFSAERPKGSFSTLEIQRTEQGDSAMYLCASSRLAGGHNEQFFGPGTRLTVL.